This TCR beta chain appears in the sequencing data of a study of Graves' ophthalmopathy and Graves' hyperthyroidism (dated by TCRdb to 2017 to 2018). With regard to the full study: Hyperthyroidism was defined as stable when no progression to ophthalmopathy occurred within 18 months of follow-up. An independent validation cohort was composed of 18 to 20 hyperthyroidism patients and approximately 15 patients who later progressed from hyperthyroidism to ophthalmopathy. To explore V-J signatures that separate ophthalmopathy from hyperthyroidism, a discovery set of about a hundred patients was enrolled, consisting of about 45 with ophthalmopathy and around 57 with stable hyperthyroidism. To tell Graves' ophthalmopathy apart from Graves' hyperthyroidism, and to predict which patients would progress to ophthalmopathy, the study relied on TCR beta repertoire signatures. In total, approximately 130 blood samples were TCR-sequenced: around 42 ophthalmopathy, roughly 80 hyperthyroidism and approximately 17 hyperthyroidism-to-ophthalmopathy patients. In more than five hyperthyroidism patients, the T-cell repertoires found in thyroid tissue were compared with those found in blood. Following sample collection, hyperthyroidism patients were given methimazole at a starting dose of 30 mg daily, and ophthalmopathy patients were given high-dose intravenous methylprednisolone.

Overall study outcomes, separate from this receptor: Among expanded thyroid clonotypes with frequency above 0.001, most also showed up in blood, which suggests that blood repertoires may reflect the thyroid immune response. In validation, the model predicted ophthalmopathy progression with 55% to 71% sensitivity and 72% to 80% specificity; 12 predicted patients were CT-confirmed with GO in a median of about 6.2 months. Sample size was not predetermined statistically, and investigators were not blinded to group allocation. In cross-validation, the 13-signature model distinguished ophthalmopathy from stable hyperthyroidism with about 87% sensitivity and roughly 81% specificity, and in the test set the corresponding values were roughly 78% and 74%.

For repertoire sequencing, TCR beta CDR3 regions were amplified from RNA transcripts. The first round was an RT-PCR using HTBI primers with the Qiagen OneStep RT-PCR kit, and this first round was followed by a second-round multiplex PCR, then size selection and purification. Libraries were sequenced paired-end with 100 bp reads on an Illumina HiSeq2000. As for the authors' bioinformatics: SOAPnuke was used to process the reads, removing any read that contained adapters or uncalled bases, had a mean Phred below 15, or lacked an exact match to the constant primer or identifier. High-quality paired reads were merged with COPE v1.2.5. Each unique nucleotide sequence was treated as a clonotype, and MiTCR v1.1 was used to align the clonotypes to the IMGT TRB V, D and J references. Analysis was restricted to V-J combinations with a frequency above 0.0001, which covered about 99% of repertoires. For each V-J combination, a TCR clonal expansion and chaos score was defined as the ratio of F50 clonal expansion to chaos observed in the TCRdist matrix. Welch's t-statistics and random forest were used to reduce features to about a dozen V-J combinations, which were fed into a naive Bayes classifier. The Morisita-Horn index was used to measure how similar the thyroid and blood repertoires were. TCRdb itself trimmed the public reads at Q25 with fastp, ran MiXCR and retained productive beta chains. Each entry is one CDR3 protein sequence, shown with its most common DNA and genes. It is TCRdb's table, rather than the study itself, that gives the V and J calls and clone size. Here the sample has around 520,000 distinct CDR3 sequences; approximately 35% occur a single time. The ten most abundant clones make up over 3.5% of the sample.

Hyperthyroidism patients were newly diagnosed, with disease duration under 2 months, and aged 18 to 65 years. Anyone with other autoimmune diseases, uncontrolled infections, pregnancy or lactation was excluded from the study. Clinical symptoms, serum thyroxine, TRAb, thyroid ultrasound and orbital computed tomography formed the basis of the diagnosis. Total RNA was extracted using Trizol reagent, and RNA quality was checked on an Agilent 2100 Bioanalyzer. On this clonotype: This clone's antigen is unknown. Base-call qualities are not available, and no considerably larger clone is one nucleotide away.

Sequencing was done on a sample of peripheral blood or thyroid tissue (not recorded which). This receptor was taken from an adult man with Graves' hyperthyroidism.

CDR3 protein: CASSYSGTATEKLFF. In nucleotide form, the sequence is TGTGCCAGCAGTTACTCTGGGACAGCCACTGAAAAACTGTTTTTT. Recombination joined TRBV6-5 with TRBJ1-4; 7 nucleotides in the junction match TRBD1. CDR3 length: 15 amino acids, cysteine to phenylalanine. Of the read, only the CDR3 DNA is kept; its 45 bases are in frame from base 1. Per the germline V gene, MNHEY is the CDR1 and SVGAGI is the CDR2. The V end gives up 0 bases and the J end 7 bases, leaving 5 bases in the junction not matched to a gene.